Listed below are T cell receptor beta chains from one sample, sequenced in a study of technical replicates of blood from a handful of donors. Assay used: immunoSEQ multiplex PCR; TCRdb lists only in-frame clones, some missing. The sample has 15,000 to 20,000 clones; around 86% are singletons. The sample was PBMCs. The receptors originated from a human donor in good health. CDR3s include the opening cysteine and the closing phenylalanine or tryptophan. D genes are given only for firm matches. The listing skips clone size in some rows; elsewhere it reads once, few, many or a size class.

TGCGCCAGCAGCCCAGGAGGGTTGAGGAATGAGCAGTTCTTC	CASSPGGLRNEQFF	TRBV5-1	TRBJ2-1	once	-
TGCGCCAGCAAGGAGCGGGAGAAGACCGGGGAGCTGTTTTTT	CASKEREKTGELFF	TRBV10-1	TRBJ2-2	-	TRBD2
TGCAGCGTTGAAGATCCGAATCGATCTCGGGGGTTCCCCGAGCAGTACTTC	CSVEDPNRSRGFPEQYF	TRBV29-1	TRBJ2-7	once	-
TGTGCCAGCAGCCGCGGGACAGGGTCCCATGGCTACACCTTC	CASSRGTGSHGYTF	TRBV6-5	TRBJ1-2	-	TRBD1
TGCGCCAGCAGCGGCGGCTCCTACAATGAGCAGTTCTTC	CASSGGSYNEQFF	TRBV5-1	TRBJ2-1	-	-
TGTGCCAGCACTGTTGGGGGGAGCGAGCAGTACTTC	CASTVGGSEQYF	TRBV7-9	TRBJ2-7	-	-
TGTGCCAGCAGCCCCTGGGACAGGGATCAAAAAGGCTACACCTTC	CASSPWDRDQKGYTF	TRBV11-2	TRBJ1-2	-	TRBD1
TGTGCCAGCAGCTTAGGAGGGGGGGAAAGCTACGAGCAGTACTTC	CASSLGGGESYEQYF	TRBV11-2	TRBJ2-7	-	-
TGTGCCAGCAGGCCGGGAGCCAATGGCGACGAGCAGTACTTC	CASRPGANGDEQYF	TRBV6-5	TRBJ2-7	-	-
TGTGCCAGCAGCCAGATTCGGGGATGGGCTTTCTTT	CASSQIRGWAFF	TRBV7-9	TRBJ1-1	-	-
TGCGCCAGCTCCCCAGCGGGGCCAGAGACCCAGTACTTC	CASSPAGPETQYF	TRBV10-1	TRBJ2-5	-	TRBD2
TGTGCCAGCTGCCGGACAGGACGCTCCTACAATGAGCAGTTCTTC	CASCRTGRSYNEQFF	TRBV6-1	TRBJ2-1	-	TRBD1
TGTGCCAGCAGTGACTCACAGGCCACCGGGGAGCTGTTTTTT	CASSDSQATGELFF	TRBV6-4	TRBJ2-2	few	-
TGTGCCAGCAGCTTATTACAGGGACAAGAGACCCAGTACTTC	CASSLLQGQETQYF	TRBV9	TRBJ2-5	-	-
TGTGCCAGCAGCTTAGGGGAGGAACTAGCGGGAGGGAGGAATGAGCAGTTCTTC	CASSLGEELAGGRNEQFF	TRBV11-2	TRBJ2-1	-	TRBD2
TGCGCCAGCAGTCCACTAGCGGGAGATGGTAATGAGCAGTTCTTC	CASSPLAGDGNEQFF	TRBV10-2	TRBJ2-1	-	TRBD2
TGTGCCAGCAGCTCCAGATCTAGCGGCGGGGAGCTGTTTTTT	CASSSRSSGGELFF	TRBV7-3	TRBJ2-2	-	TRBD2
TGTGCCAGCAGCGCACTACCGGGACAGGTGAACACCGGGGAGCTGTTTTTT	CASSALPGQVNTGELFF	TRBV11-3	TRBJ2-2	-	TRBD1
TGTGCCAGCAGTAGGGACAGCTACGAGCAGTACTTC	CASSRDSYEQYF	TRBV27	TRBJ2-7	-	TRBD1
TGTGCCTGGAAACCGGGACAGAATTACGAGCAGTACTTC	CAWKPGQNYEQYF	TRBV30	TRBJ2-7	-	TRBD1
TGTGCCAGCAGTTACGGGACTAGCCGGCCTAATGAGCAGTTCTTC	CASSYGTSRPNEQFF	TRBV14	TRBJ2-1	-	TRBD2
TGTGCCAGTAGTCCCACAGGGGGCGACAACTATGGCTACACCTTC	CASSPTGGDNYGYTF	TRBV19	TRBJ1-2	-	TRBD1
TGCGCCAGCAGCTTGGCCGCGGGATCGGAGACCCAGTACTTC	CASSLAAGSETQYF	TRBV5-1	TRBJ2-5	-	-
TGTGCCAGCAGCACCGGACAGGGAAGCGAAAAACTGTTTTTT	CASSTGQGSEKLFF	TRBV7-6	TRBJ1-4	-	TRBD1
TGTGCCAGCAGCTTAGGACAGGGGGTTTCCTATGGCTACACCTTC	CASSLGQGVSYGYTF	TRBV11-2	TRBJ1-2	-	TRBD1
TGTGCCAGCAGTGATCGGACTAGCGGCTCTCCCCAGGGTACCTACGAGCAGTACTTC	CASSDRTSGSPQGTYEQYF	TRBV6-4	TRBJ2-7	-	TRBD2
TGTGCCAGCCGGAGATGGGGGGACCACACTGAAGCTTTCTTT	CASRRWGDHTEAFF	TRBV2	TRBJ1-1	-	-
TGTGCCAGCAGCTTCGTTGGCGGGAGTGCAGATACGCAGTATTTT	CASSFVGGSADTQYF	TRBV11-2	TRBJ2-3	once	TRBD2
TGTGCCAGCAGCCGAGATAGCGGGAGCACGGGAAATGAGCAGTTCTTC	CASSRDSGSTGNEQFF	TRBV11-1	TRBJ2-1	-	TRBD2
TGTGCCAGCAGCTTAGCGCTGTATCCGGGAGGCCAGAGTGAGCAGTTCTTC	CASSLALYPGGQSEQFF	TRBV13	TRBJ2-1	-	TRBD2
TGTGCCAGCAGTGAATTTCGGCAGGGTGACGGCTACACCTTC	CASSEFRQGDGYTF	TRBV2	TRBJ1-2	-	-
TGTGCCAGCAGTACTGGAGGCGGGGCAAGCTCCTACAATGAGCAGTTCTTC	CASSTGGGASSYNEQFF	TRBV25-1	TRBJ2-1	once	-
TGCGCCAGCAGCTTGGGCGGGAGTAGCAATCAGCCCCAGCATTTT	CASSLGGSSNQPQHF	TRBV5-1	TRBJ1-5	-	-
TGTGCCAGCACGGACAGGCCGAGCACTGAAGCTTTCTTT	CASTDRPSTEAFF	TRBV2	TRBJ1-1	few	TRBD1
TGTGCCAGCAGCTTCAAGGCGGGAGGACCGTTAAACTATGGCTACACCTTC	CASSFKAGGPLNYGYTF	TRBV5-4	TRBJ1-2	-	-
TGTGCCAGTACTTCAGGGTTGAGAAACACCATATATTTT	CASTSGLRNTIYF	TRBV19	TRBJ1-3	-	-
TGTGCCAGCAGTTTAGGACCGAGGGGGCAGCCCCAGCATTTT	CASSLGPRGQPQHF	TRBV27	TRBJ1-5	-	-
TGCGCCAGCAGCCTTCGGACTGATGGGCTTGAAGCTTTCTTT	CASSLRTDGLEAFF	TRBV5-1	TRBJ1-1	-	-
TGTGCCAGTAGTACAACCCAGGGGGCCTATAGTCAGCCCCAGCATTTT	CASSTTQGAYSQPQHF	TRBV19	TRBJ1-5	once	TRBD1
TGTGCCAGCGGAGGGGGCGTAAGGGCCGGGGAGCTGTTTTTT	CASGGGVRAGELFF	TRBV27	TRBJ2-2	-	-
TGCGCCAGCAGCCCCGATTCGACAGGGGTCTATGGCTACACCTTC	CASSPDSTGVYGYTF	TRBV5-1	TRBJ1-2	-	TRBD1
TGTGCCAGCAGCACAGGTTACTACGAGCAGTACTTC	CASSTGYYEQYF	TRBV11-2	TRBJ2-7	-	-
TGCAGCGTTGAATACGGGCAGGGTAACTATGGCTACACCTTC	CSVEYGQGNYGYTF	TRBV29-1	TRBJ1-2	-	-
TGTGCCAGTAAGGGGACTAGCGGCTTAGAGACCCAGTACTTC	CASKGTSGLETQYF	TRBV19	TRBJ2-5	-	TRBD2
TGTGCCAGCAGCTTAACTAATGGCGGGGCGGGGACAGATACGCAGTATTTT	CASSLTNGGAGTDTQYF	TRBV7-3	TRBJ2-3	-	-
TGTGCCAGCTCACCGATATTGGGACTTCACAATGAGCAGTTCTTC	CASSPILGLHNEQFF	TRBV18	TRBJ2-1	-	-
TGTGCCAGCAGTTTAGAGTTAGCGGGCACAGATACGCAGTATTTT	CASSLELAGTDTQYF	TRBV27	TRBJ2-3	-	-